This is a list of T cell receptor beta chains from one sample in a study of shared T cell receptors in the human thymus. Clones were read by immunoSEQ multiplex PCR, and TCRdb kept only the in-frame ones, dropping some. Among 700,000 or so clones listed, approximately 83% were seen once. These data were likewise used in another study, on human thymus T cells.

Sequenced input: thymocytes. The source of these receptors is a girl in the first two years of life with a congenital heart defect. CDR3s include the opening cysteine and the closing phenylalanine or tryptophan. D genes are given only for firm matches. Some rows have no size entry. The others give once, few or many, or a class for an expanded clone.

D gene	V gene	clone size	J gene	CDR3 DNA	CDR3 protein
TRBD1	TRBV7-6	-	TRBJ1-4	TGTGCCAGCAGCTTAGCGCCCGGGACAGGGTACGAAAAACTGTTTTTT	CASSLAPGTGYEKLFF
-	TRBV19	-	TRBJ1-6	TGTGCCAGTAGTATATATTTGAGGCCGGGGGATTCACCCCTCCACTTT	CASSIYLRPGDSPLHF
TRBD2	TRBV14	-	TRBJ2-5	TGTGCCAGCAGCGGCGGGGGTGAGACCCAGTACTTC	CASSGGGETQYF
-	TRBV6-5	-	TRBJ1-2	TGTGCCAGCAGTTTAGAGTCCCAGGGGTATGGCTACACCTTC	CASSLESQGYGYTF
-	TRBV27	-	TRBJ1-5	TGTGCCAGCAGTTTAATAGGGGGGGTTCAGCCCCAGCATTTT	CASSLIGGVQPQHF
TRBD2	TRBV5-8	-	TRBJ2-7	TGTGCCAGCAGACAGGGACTAGCGGGGTGGTACGAGCAGTACTTC	CASRQGLAGWYEQYF
-	TRBV18	-	TRBJ2-2	TGTGCCAGCTCACCATCAAAGTGGCAGCGCGAGCTGTTTTTT	CASSPSKWQRELFF
TRBD1	TRBV4-3	-	TRBJ2-3	TGCGCCAGCAGCCAAGCAACGGACAGGGGAGGCACAGATACGCAGTATTTT	CASSQATDRGGTDTQYF
-	TRBV6-5	-	TRBJ1-2	TGTGCCAGCAGTTACTCGAGGATCAACTATGGCTACACCTTC	CASSYSRINYGYTF
TRBD1	TRBV18	-	TRBJ2-6	TGTGCCAGCTCACGACAGGGGGCTGGGGCCAACGTCCTGACTTTC	CASSRQGAGANVLTF
TRBD1	TRBV19	-	TRBJ1-3	TGTGCCAGTAGTCCCGGACAGGGTCGAGCTGGAAACACCATATATTTT	CASSPGQGRAGNTIYF
TRBD1	TRBV27	once	TRBJ1-6	TGTGCCAGCTATCAGGGACAGGGGCCCCTATCCGATAATTCACCCCTCCACTTT	CASYQGQGPLSDNSPLHF
-	TRBV27	-	TRBJ1-1	TGTGCCAGCAGTTTACTTCACAGGGCTCCCTCAAACACTGAAGCTTTCTTT	CASSLLHRAPSNTEAFF
-	TRBV7-7	-	TRBJ2-2	TGTGCTAGCAGCGCAGGACAGTCCACCGGGGAGCTGTTTTTT	CASSAGQSTGELFF
-	TRBV6-1	-	TRBJ2-1	TGTGCCAGCAGCGAGGGTCGAGGAGACAATGAGCAGTTCTTC	CASSEGRGDNEQFF
-	TRBV6-5	-	TRBJ1-4	TGTGCCAGCAGTCCCCGGACGGGAATGAGTGAAAAACTGTTTTTT	CASSPRTGMSEKLFF
TRBD1	TRBV4-1	-	TRBJ1-2	TGCGCCAGCAGCCTCCCGCGGGTACGGACAGGGAACTATGGCTACACCTTC	CASSLPRVRTGNYGYTF
-	TRBV5-6	-	TRBJ2-7	TGTGCCAGCAGCTTGTCTAACAGTTTTCTCTCCTACGAGCAGTACTTC	CASSLSNSFLSYEQYF
-	TRBV2	-	TRBJ1-1	TGTGCCAGCGCTACTCCTAAAGGGATGCAGGGAGGGCCTGAAGCTTTCTTT	CASATPKGMQGGPEAFF
TRBD1	TRBV5-1	-	TRBJ2-7	TGCGCCAGCACCTTACGAGGGACAGGGGACGGCGAGCAGTACTTC	CASTLRGTGDGEQYF
-	TRBV4-1	-	TRBJ1-3	TGCGCCAGCAGCCAAGTTCTCACAGGTCGAGACACCATATATTTT	CASSQVLTGRDTIYF
TRBD1	TRBV10-3	-	TRBJ2-2	TGTGCCATCAGTGGGTTTATTTGGTCGGGACAGGGGGCCTGGACCGGGGAGCTGTTTTTT	CAISGFIWSGQGAWTGELFF
-	TRBV18	-	TRBJ1-2	TGTGCCAGCTCGGATGCGGCAGATCTTCGTAGTGGCTACACCTTC	CASSDAADLRSGYTF
-	TRBV4-1	few	TRBJ1-1	TGCGCCAGCAGCCAGTCCGGAGAAACAGCGATCCTTGCGGGCTGGAACACTGAAGCTTTCTTT	CASSQSGETAILAGWNTEAFF
-	TRBV7-9	-	TRBJ1-3	TGTGCCAGCAGTAATGGTGTGGGGGCGGAGAGGGGAAACACCATATATTTT	CASSNGVGAERGNTIYF
-	TRBV5-6	-	TRBJ2-4	TGTGCCAGCAGCCCTTCCGGGACACTCCAAAACATTCAGTACTTC	CASSPSGTLQNIQYF
-	TRBV5-4	-	TRBJ1-2	TGTGCCAGCAGCCCCGGAGAGATCTATGGCTACACCTTC	CASSPGEIYGYTF
TRBD1	TRBV14	-	TRBJ2-7	TGTGCCAGCAGCCAGGGGACAGGGGCCCCGTGGTCCGAGCAGTACTTC	CASSQGTGAPWSEQYF
-	TRBV30	-	TRBJ1-1	TGTGCCTCTTTAGGGGGTAACACTGAAGCTTTCTTT	CASLGGNTEAFF
-	TRBV13	-	TRBJ2-3	TGTGCCAGCAGGGGGGGAAACCACCCGTCCCCGGATACGCAGTATTTT	CASRGGNHPSPDTQYF
TRBD1	TRBV7-7	-	TRBJ2-2	TGTGCCAGCACCTCTCTTCAGGGACAGGGAGCCGGGGAGCTGTTTTTT	CASTSLQGQGAGELFF
-	TRBV20-1	-	TRBJ2-5	TGCAGTGCTAGAGTTCCCATGGAGGGTGACTTC	CSARVPMEGDF
-	TRBV14	once	TRBJ1-4	TGTGCCAGCAGCCCCCAGGGGTACGGTGAAAAACTGTTTTTT	CASSPQGYGEKLFF
TRBD2	TRBV9	-	TRBJ2-1	TGTGCCAGCAGCGCATTACTAGCGGGGGCCGAGAATGAGCAGTTCTTC	CASSALLAGAENEQFF
TRBD1	TRBV10-3	few	TRBJ1-2	TGTGCCATCAGTGGTGGGCAGGGGGGAAACTATGGCTACACCTTC	CAISGGQGGNYGYTF
-	TRBV19	-	TRBJ2-7	TGTGCCAGTAGCCCCCAGAACTCCTACGAGCAGTACTTC	CASSPQNSYEQYF
-	TRBV7-8	-	TRBJ2-3	TGTGCCAGCAGCCCACTAGCTTTTGGGACAGATACGCAGTATTTT	CASSPLAFGTDTQYF
-	TRBV18	-	TRBJ1-6	TGTGCCAGCTCACCACCGAGTTCGATTGGCTCCTATAATTCACCCCTCCACTTT	CASSPPSSIGSYNSPLHF
TRBD1	TRBV9	once	TRBJ1-1	TGTGCCAGCAGCCCAGATAATTCCTCGGGACAGAGGAACACTGAAGCTTTCTTT	CASSPDNSSGQRNTEAFF
TRBD2	TRBV28	-	TRBJ2-7	TGTGCCAGCAGACCCGTTGGGGCTAGCGGGGGCCTCTACTACGAGCAGTACTTC	CASRPVGASGGLYYEQYF
-	TRBV29-1	-	TRBJ2-3	TGCAGCGCTGGTGAGGGCTACATAGATACGCAGTATTTT	CSAGEGYIDTQYF
-	TRBV18	few	TRBJ2-1	TGTGCCAGCTCACCTGGACTCTACAATGAGCAGTTCTTC	CASSPGLYNEQFF
-	TRBV4-1	-	TRBJ1-2	TGCGCCAGCAGCCGCGATAGGACTTATACCTTC	CASSRDRTYTF
-	TRBV5-6	-	TRBJ2-7	TGTGCCAGCAGTCAGGACTCGCCCTCAGTTTACGAGCAGTACTTC	CASSQDSPSVYEQYF
-	TRBV7-9	-	TRBJ1-4	TGTGCCAGCAGCCCTGACGGGGGACGACATGATGAAAAACTGTTTTTT	CASSPDGGRHDEKLFF
-	TRBV6-1	-	TRBJ2-7	TGTGCCAGCAGTGAAGCGCTTCGTGGGGGGGGGCACTACGAGCAGTACTTC	CASSEALRGGGHYEQYF
-	TRBV7-3	-	TRBJ1-2	TGTGCCAGCAGCTTAACTGCAGGGAAGCGCTATGGCTACACCTTC	CASSLTAGKRYGYTF
-	TRBV4-1	-	TRBJ2-3	TGCGCCAGCAGCCCGAACTGGGCCTCCACAGATACGCAGTATTTT	CASSPNWASTDTQYF
TRBD1	TRBV5-1	-	TRBJ1-2	TGCGCCAGCAGCTCGACAAAGACTCGGACAGGGAGGAGACCTAACTATGGCTACACCTTC	CASSSTKTRTGRRPNYGYTF
-	TRBV2	-	TRBJ1-1	TGTGCCGGACATCCAGGACCCCTAGACACTGAAGCTTTCTTT	CAGHPGPLDTEAFF
-	TRBV6-1	-	TRBJ1-2	TGTGCCAGCAGTGAAGATTCTGGCGGATTCTATGGCTACACCTTC	CASSEDSGGFYGYTF
-	TRBV11-2	-	TRBJ2-3	TGTGCCAGCAGCCGCGGTAGCGGAAACACAGATACGCAGTATTTT	CASSRGSGNTDTQYF
-	TRBV2	-	TRBJ2-3	TGTGCCAGCAGTCGGAGGACAGAAGTCACAGATACGCAGTATTTT	CASSRRTEVTDTQYF
TRBD1	TRBV27	-	TRBJ1-5	TGTGCCAGCAGTTTATTTAGAGTCCGGACAGGGGGCAATCAGCCCCAGCATTTT	CASSLFRVRTGGNQPQHF
TRBD2	TRBV7-3	-	TRBJ2-7	TGTGCCAGCAGCCCTACGGGTAGCGGGGGGGCCAGATACGAGCAGTACTTC	CASSPTGSGGARYEQYF